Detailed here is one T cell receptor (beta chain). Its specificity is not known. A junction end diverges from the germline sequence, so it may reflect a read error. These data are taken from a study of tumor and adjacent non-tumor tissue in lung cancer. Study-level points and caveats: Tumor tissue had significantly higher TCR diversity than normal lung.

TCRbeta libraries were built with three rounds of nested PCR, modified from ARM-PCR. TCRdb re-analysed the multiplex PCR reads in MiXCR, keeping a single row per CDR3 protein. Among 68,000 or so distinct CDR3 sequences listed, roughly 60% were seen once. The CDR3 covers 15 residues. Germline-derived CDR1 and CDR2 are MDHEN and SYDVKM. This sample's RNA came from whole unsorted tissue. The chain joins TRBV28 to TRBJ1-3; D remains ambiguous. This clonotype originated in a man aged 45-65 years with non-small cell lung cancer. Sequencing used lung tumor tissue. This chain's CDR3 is CASSPGSWVSNTIYF. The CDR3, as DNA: TGTGCTAGCAGTCCCGGGTCGTGGGTCTCAAACACCATATATTTT.